Listed below are T cell receptor beta chains from one sample, sequenced in a study of blood T cell repertoires in COVID-19. This table comes from immunoSEQ multiplex PCR, and its TCRdb copy is limited to in-frame clones, with some not included. The sample holds roughly 290,000 clones; 80% to 90% are singletons and the top ten take less than 2.5%. Material for sequencing was PBMCs or T cells enriched from blood (not recorded which). Receptors originate from a man aged 25 to 45 who had recovered from COVID-19. Both conserved end residues are part of each CDR3. The D gene is left open where the match is weak. For some rows the clone size is stated as once, few or many, or as a class when expanded; others skip it.

TRBD1	TRBV6-5	TRBJ1-2	.	TGTGCCAGCAGACAACCGGGACAGGGGGCGGGTGGCTACACCTTC	CASRQPGQGAGGYTF
.	TRBV2	TRBJ1-2	.	TGTGCCAGCAGTGTCGGGGGGGCCTTCGTCCATGGCTACACCTTC	CASSVGGAFVHGYTF
TRBD1	TRBV6-5	TRBJ1-6	.	TGTGCCAGCAGTCCCCCGACAGGGACAAATTCACCCCTCCACTTT	CASSPPTGTNSPLHF
.	TRBV29-1	TRBJ1-1	once	TGCAGCGTCGAGGAAGCTTTCTTT	CSVEEAFF
.	TRBV3-1/TRBV3-2	TRBJ1-2	.	TGTGCCAGCAGCCCCGGTAGGGGGAACTATGGCTACACCTTC	CASSPGRGNYGYTF
TRBD2	TRBV4-2	TRBJ2-3	.	TGTGCCAGCAGCCAAGATAGCGGGGGAATAGATACGCAGTATTTT	CASSQDSGGIDTQYF
.	TRBV6-5	TRBJ1-2	.	TGTGCCAGCAGCTTTGGCCCCCGGGGGGCAAGTGGCTACACCTTC	CASSFGPRGASGYTF
.	TRBV2	TRBJ1-3	.	TGTGCCAGCAGGCGGGACGGGAATACGGACACCATATATTTT	CASRRDGNTDTIYF
.	TRBV4-3	TRBJ1-3	.	TGCGCCAGCAGCCAAGATTCGGGAAACACCATATATTTT	CASSQDSGNTIYF
TRBD2	TRBV4-2	TRBJ2-2	.	TGTGCCAGCAGCCAGCTAGCGGGGGGCCCTAACACCGGGGAGCTGTTTTTT	CASSQLAGGPNTGELFF
TRBD2	TRBV7-9	TRBJ2-2	.	TGTGCCAGCAGGCAAAGCGGGGGCCTGAACACCGGGGAGCTGTTTTTT	CASRQSGGLNTGELFF
TRBD1	TRBV2	TRBJ2-7	.	TGTGCCAGCAGGCCGGGCAACAGGGGGCGCGAGCAGTACTTC	CASRPGNRGREQYF
TRBD2	TRBV20-1	TRBJ2-1	.	TGCAGTGCTAGTTATTACCTAGCGGGCGATGAGCAGTTCTTC	CSASYYLAGDEQFF
.	TRBV19	TRBJ1-1	once	TGTGCCAGTAGTCTCTCCCCTAACAGTAACACTGAAGCTTTCTTT	CASSLSPNSNTEAFF
.	TRBV10-3	TRBJ1-2	.	TGTGCCATCAGTGAGTCTACACGCGTACAGGGCAGTTCTGGCTACACCTTC	CAISESTRVQGSSGYTF
.	TRBV4-1	TRBJ1-2	.	TGCGCCAGCAGCCAAGGGGAGGCGACAACGAGGTATGGCTACACCTTC	CASSQGEATTRYGYTF
.	TRBV5-1	TRBJ2-3	.	TGCGCCAGCAGCTTGGGAGTCTCAGATACGCAGTATTTT	CASSLGVSDTQYF
.	TRBV10-3	TRBJ1-5	.	TGTGCCATCAGTGCTCACAAACAGCCCCAGCATTTT	CAISAHKQPQHF
TRBD1	TRBV7-8	TRBJ1-1	once	TGTGCCAGCAGCTTAGCGCGTCCGGGACAGGGGAGAACTGAAGCTTTCTTT	CASSLARPGQGRTEAFF
.	TRBV5-1	TRBJ2-7	.	TGCGCCAGCTCCCTCGGGCAGGGCTCCTACGAGCAGTACTTC	CASSLGQGSYEQYF
TRBD1	TRBV19	TRBJ1-3	.	TGTGCCAGTAGTATTGGTTGGCAGGGGGCCCGTGGAAACACCATATATTTT	CASSIGWQGARGNTIYF
.	TRBV30	TRBJ1-1	.	TGTGCCTGGAGCCCGGGGGGCTGGACTGAAGCTTTCTTT	CAWSPGGWTEAFF
TRBD1	TRBV10-3	TRBJ2-7	.	TGTGCCATCAGACCACAGGGGGCCAGCTCCTACGAGCAGTACTTC	CAIRPQGASSYEQYF
TRBD1	TRBV30	TRBJ1-1	.	TGTGCCTGCGACAGGGGGCCCAACACTGAAGCTTTCTTT	CACDRGPNTEAFF
TRBD2	TRBV11-3	TRBJ2-1	.	TGTGCCAGCAGCTTTAGCGGGGGTTCCTACAATGAGCAGTTCTTC	CASSFSGGSYNEQFF
.	TRBV10-2	TRBJ2-7	.	TGCGCCAGCAGGGTACAGGGAGGGCCCTACGAGCAGTACTTC	CASRVQGGPYEQYF
TRBD1	TRBV20-1	TRBJ1-5	.	TGCAGTGCTGCCTCCGGGACAGGCCAGCATTTT	CSAASGTGQHF
TRBD1	TRBV27	TRBJ1-2	.	TGTGCCAGCAGCACACGGACAGGGGGAAACTATGGCTACACCTTC	CASSTRTGGNYGYTF
TRBD1	TRBV6-5	TRBJ2-7	.	TGTGCCAGCAGCGCGGTGCAGGGGGCTTACGAGCAGTACTTC	CASSAVQGAYEQYF